This T cell receptor beta chain was sequenced during a study of cytomegalovirus exposure and HLA in healthy donors. Overall study results and limits: It was reportedly the case that the classifier diagnosed cytomegalovirus status with high specificity and sensitivity. A list of 150 to 200 TCR beta chains associated with cytomegalovirus was given. In vitro, three CMV-associated chains proved specific for CMV antigens.

There are 15 residues in the CDR3. Germline CDR1 and CDR2: MNHEY and SVGAGI. Trimming removed 6 bases from V and 3 bases from J; junction bases left unmatched: 5. Details on this clone: Its antigen is undetermined.

Only in-frame clones appear in the TCRdb table, and some are missing; sequencing was by immunoSEQ multiplex PCR. Among about 120,000 clones, 86% were seen once, and the ten largest hold 4.5% to 6%. The chain links TRBV6-5 to TRBJ1-3; 10 bases line up with TRBD1. This receptor was identified in a young man in good health and CMV-seronegative. The source material was PBMCs. In DNA form, the CDR3 reads TGTGCCAGCAGCCTAGGGACAGGGGATGGAAACACCATATATTTT. This sequence encodes CASSLGTGDGNTIYF.